The present T cell receptor beta chain was sequenced within a study of cytomegalovirus exposure and HLA in healthy donors. The donors were healthy bone marrow donors. The germline gives CDR1 MGHRA, CDR2 YSYEKL. The V end was cut by 0 bases, the J end by 4 bases, with 9 bases between. There are 14 residues in the CDR3. A multiplex PCR was run with 60 Vbeta primers and 13 Jbeta primers. Clones were read by immunoSEQ multiplex PCR, and TCRdb kept only the in-frame ones, dropping some. The sample lists 110,000 to 150,000 clones; more than 60% were seen once. This clone was detected a few times. The rearrangement uses TRBV4-1 and TRBJ1-2; no reliable D call. Material: PBMCs. This TCR was sampled from a female donor in good health and CMV-seronegative. The CDR3 spells CASSQDLQAYGYTF. The CDR3 nucleotides read TGCGCCAGCAGCCAAGATCTTCAGGCCTATGGCTACACCTTC.